This T cell receptor beta chain was sequenced during a study of breast tumors, draining lymph nodes, adjacent tissues. Study results and caveats: Tumor TCR diversity was below lymph nodes but above nontumor tissue. Tumor and nontumor repertoires were significantly more similar in luminal-like than in basal-like breast cancer. The data were judged consistent with most tumor T cells coming from lymph node and expanding in tumor.

Germline CDR1 reads SGHRS; CDR2 reads YFSETQ. The CDR3 has 17 residues. Trimming shortened V by 4 bases and J by 0 bases, and 19 bases separated the two germline ends. MiXCR, applied by TCRdb to the multiplex PCR reads, yields one record per CDR3 protein. The repertoire includes 180,000 or so distinct CDR3 sequences, roughly 31% of them detected once, and 4% to 5.5% sits in the top ten. Axillary draining lymph nodes of breast cancer patients supplied the node samples. With respect to this clonotype: Antigen unknown. Given a much more abundant clone one base away, this may be a read error.

This chain joins TRBV5-1 and TRBJ1-2, with D possibly being TRBD1 (5 bases). The sequence was obtained from a female donor with breast cancer. Some clones in this sample may be carry-over from other donors' samples. The material sequenced was axillary lymph node tissue. The CDR3 sequence is CASSRRAGRETNYGYTF. CDR3 DNA: TGCGCCAGCAGCAGGAGGGCAGGGAGGGAGACTAACTATGGCTACACCTTC. Together with reference TRBV5-1 and TRBJ1-2, the CDR3 gives the full variable domain: KAGVTQTPRYLIKTRGQQVTLSCSPISGHRSVSWYQQTPGQGLQFLFEYFSETQRNKGNFPGRFSGRQFSNSRSEMNVSTLELGDSALYLCASSRRAGRETNYGYTFGSGTRLTVV.